This entry is about one T cell receptor beta chain. The data derive from a study of blood T cell repertoires in COVID-19. Background on the study: Whether acute or convalescent, the COVID-19 samples came from the United States, Italy and Spain. Sample material is recorded as cDNA or gDNA derived from T cells, B-cell-depleted T cells, or PBMCs.

The CDR3 is 14 residues long. The germline V gene has CDR1 MNHEY and CDR2 SMNVEV (reference sequence). J lost 4 bases, V lost 6 bases, and 6 bases had no gene match. Original methodology: Estimation of nucleated cell counts relied on the amplification of reference gene primers. Assay: immunoSEQ multiplex PCR; the TCRdb copy retains only in-frame clones and omits some. Clonal size and the V and J genes are those of that table, whereas D and trimming came from the DNA. This repertoire shows 150,000 or so clones, roughly 70% found once; its top ten account for 2.5% to 3%. The source of this sequence is a woman of 80 years or more with acute or convalescent COVID-19. The chain uses TRBV27 and TRBJ2-3; 8 nucleotides align to TRBD2. Sequenced material: peripheral blood. The CDR3 region has the DNA TGTGCCAGCAGGTTTAGCGGGACGGCAGATACGCAGTATTTT. Translated: CASRFSGTADTQYF.